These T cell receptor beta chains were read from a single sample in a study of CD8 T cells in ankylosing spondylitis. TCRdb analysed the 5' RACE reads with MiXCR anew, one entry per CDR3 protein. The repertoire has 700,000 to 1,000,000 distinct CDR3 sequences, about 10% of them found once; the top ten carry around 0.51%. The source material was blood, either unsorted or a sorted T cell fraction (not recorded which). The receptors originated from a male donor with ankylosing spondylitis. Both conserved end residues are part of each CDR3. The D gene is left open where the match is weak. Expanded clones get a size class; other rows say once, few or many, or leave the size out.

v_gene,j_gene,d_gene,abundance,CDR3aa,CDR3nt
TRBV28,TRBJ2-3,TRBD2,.,CASSSRGLAGEARADTQYF,TGTGCCAGCAGCTCACGCGGACTAGCGGGAGAAGCACGGGCAGATACGCAGTATTTT
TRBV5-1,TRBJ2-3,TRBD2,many,CASSSSSGSNTDTQYF,TGCGCCAGCAGCTCCTCTAGCGGGAGTAACACAGATACGCAGTATTTT
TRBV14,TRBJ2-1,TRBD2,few,CASSQDWTSGRQFF,TGTGCCAGCAGCCAAGATTGGACTAGCGGGAGGCAGTTCTTC
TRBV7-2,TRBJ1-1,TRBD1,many,CASSFRTGPGTEAFF,TGTGCCAGCAGCTTCCGGACAGGACCGGGCACTGAAGCTTTCTTT
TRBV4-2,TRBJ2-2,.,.,CASSQGGADTGELFF,TGTGCCAGCAGCCAGGGGGGCGCCGACACCGGGGAGCTGTTTTTT
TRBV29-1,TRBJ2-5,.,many,CSAQGRDQETQYF,TGCAGCGCCCAGGGACGCGACCAAGAGACCCAGTACTTC
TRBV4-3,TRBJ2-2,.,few,CASSQQRGAGELFF,TGCGCCAGCAGCCAACAAAGAGGGGCCGGGGAGCTGTTTTTT
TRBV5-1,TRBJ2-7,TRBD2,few,CASSFLAVSYEQYF,TGCGCCAGCAGCTTTCTAGCGGTCTCCTACGAGCAGTACTTC
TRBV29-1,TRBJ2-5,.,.,CSVFGWGEETQYF,TGCAGCGTCTTCGGATGGGGTGAGGAGACCCAGTACTTC
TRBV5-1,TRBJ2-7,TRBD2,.,CASSRGLEQNEQYF,TGCGCCAGCAGCCGGGGACTAGAGCAAAACGAGCAGTACTTC
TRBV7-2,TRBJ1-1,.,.,CASSPVVSNTEAFF,TGTGCCAGCAGCCCCGTCGTGTCGAACACTGAAGCTTTCTTT
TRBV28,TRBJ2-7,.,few,CASSLFGRAEQYF,TGTGCCAGCAGTTTATTCGGCAGGGCCGAGCAGTACTTC
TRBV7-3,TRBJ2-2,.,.,CASSLVPLNTGELFF,TGTGCCAGCAGCTTGGTACCCTTGAACACCGGGGAGCTGTTTTTT
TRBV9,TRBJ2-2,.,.,CASSVLGTNTGELFF,TGTGCCAGCAGCGTACTGGGGACCAACACCGGGGAGCTGTTTTTT
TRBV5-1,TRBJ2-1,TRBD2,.,CASSFGLAGELSYNEQFF,TGCGCCAGCAGCTTTGGACTAGCGGGGGAGCTCTCCTACAATGAGCAGTTCTTC
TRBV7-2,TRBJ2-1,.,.,CASSLGGTPTYNEQFF,TGTGCCAGCAGCCTAGGGGGAACCCCGACCTACAATGAGCAGTTCTTC
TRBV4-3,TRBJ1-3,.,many,CASSQRHVGNTIYF,TGCGCCAGCAGCCAGAGGCACGTAGGAAACACCATATATTTT
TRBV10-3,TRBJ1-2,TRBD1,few,CAISDGGQPYGYTF,TGTGCCATCAGTGACGGGGGACAGCCATATGGCTACACCTTC
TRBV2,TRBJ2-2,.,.,CASSRRVNTGELFF,TGTGCCAGCAGCAGAAGGGTGAACACCGGGGAGCTGTTTTTT
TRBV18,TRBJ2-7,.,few,CASSPRQGITSYEQYF,TGTGCCAGCTCACCTAGGCAGGGGATAACCTCCTACGAGCAGTACTTC
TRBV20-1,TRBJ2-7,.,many,CSASPPQGYEQYF,TGCAGTGCTTCCCCCCCGCAGGGCTACGAGCAGTACTTC
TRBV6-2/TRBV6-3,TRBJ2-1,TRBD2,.,CASTGLAGRHEQFF,TGTGCCAGCACTGGACTAGCGGGACGGCATGAGCAGTTCTTC
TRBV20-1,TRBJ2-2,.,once,CSARGSLNTGELSF,TGCAGTGCTAGGGGCAGCCTGAACACCGGGGAGCTGTCTTTT
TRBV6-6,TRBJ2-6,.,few,CASIRSGANVLTF,TGTGCCAGTATCAGGTCTGGGGCCAACGTCCTGACTTTC
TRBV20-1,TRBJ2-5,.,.,CSARQGTLETQYF,TGCAGTGCTAGACAGGGGACCCTAGAGACCCAGTACTTC
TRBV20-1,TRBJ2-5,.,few,CSATRTIQETQYF,TGCAGTGCTACCCGGACTATCCAAGAGACCCAGTACTTC
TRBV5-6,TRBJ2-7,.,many,CASSLRSWTAYEQYF,TGTGCCAGCAGCTTGCGTTCCTGGACGGCCTACGAGCAGTACTTC
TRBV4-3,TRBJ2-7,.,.,CASRAGLTSYEQYF,TGCGCCAGCAGGGCGGGGCTAACGTCCTACGAGCAGTACTTC
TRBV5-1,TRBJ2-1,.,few,CASSSSPAINEQFF,TGCGCCAGCAGCTCCAGTCCGGCTATCAATGAGCAGTTCTTC
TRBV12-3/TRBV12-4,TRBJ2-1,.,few,CASSLWPSGDEQFF,TGTGCCAGCAGTTTATGGCCGTCCGGGGATGAGCAGTTCTTC
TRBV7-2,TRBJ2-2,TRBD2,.,CASSLSSGTGELFF,TGTGCCAGCAGCTTGTCTAGCGGTACCGGGGAGCTGTTTTTT
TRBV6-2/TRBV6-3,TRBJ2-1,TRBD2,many,CASRPITGTSITSYNEQFF,TGTGCCAGCAGGCCCATTACCGGGACTAGCATCACCTCCTACAATGAGCAGTTCTTC
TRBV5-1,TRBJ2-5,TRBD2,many,CASSLAGGKETQYF,TGTGCCAGCAGCTTAGCGGGGGGGAAAGAGACCCAGTACTTC
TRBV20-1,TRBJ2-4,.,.,CSAEGQGDIQYF,TGCAGTGCCGAGGGTCAGGGAGACATTCAGTACTTC
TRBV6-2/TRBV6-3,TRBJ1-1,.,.,CASSYYAGATEAFF,TGTGCCAGCAGTTACTACGCGGGGGCCACTGAAGCTTTCTTT
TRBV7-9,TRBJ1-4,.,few,CASSLTVGSLNEKLFF,TGTGCCAGCAGCTTAACTGTGGGGTCTCTAAATGAAAAACTGTTTTTT
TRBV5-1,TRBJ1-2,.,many,CASRDPATANYGYTF,TGCGCCAGCAGAGACCCCGCAACCGCTAACTATGGCTACACCTTC
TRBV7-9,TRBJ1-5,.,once,CASSLARGGGGNQPQHF,TGTGCCAGCAGCTTAGCGCGGGGGGGAGGGGGCAATCAGCCCCAGCATTTT
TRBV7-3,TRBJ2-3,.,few,CASSLTGRPDTQYF,TGTGCCAGCAGCTTAACCGGGCGTCCAGATACGCAGTATTTT
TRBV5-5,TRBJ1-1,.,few,CASSFREAFF,TGTGCCAGCAGCTTTAGGGAAGCTTTCTTT
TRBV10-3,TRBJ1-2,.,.,CAISESREHGYTF,TGTGCCATCAGTGAGTCGAGGGAGCACGGCTACACCTTC
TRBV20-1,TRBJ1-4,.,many,CSAKSREKLFF,TGCAGTGCTAAATCAAGGGAAAAACTGTTTTTT
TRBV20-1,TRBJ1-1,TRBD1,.,CSETTRGTEAFF,TGCAGTGAGACAACCAGGGGGACTGAAGCTTTCTTT
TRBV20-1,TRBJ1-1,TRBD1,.,CSATRTGGVVAEAFF,TGCAGTGCTACCCGGACAGGGGGCGTCGTGGCTGAAGCTTTCTTT
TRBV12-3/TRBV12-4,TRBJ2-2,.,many,CASRRLVGVLNTGELFF,TGTGCCAGCAGGCGTCTTGTCGGGGTCCTTAACACCGGGGAGCTGTTTTTT
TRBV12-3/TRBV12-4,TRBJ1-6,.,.,CASSLRGARSPLHF,TGTGCCAGCAGTTTACGGGGGGCGCGATCACCCCTCCACTTT
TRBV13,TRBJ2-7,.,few,CASSVGVSSYEQYF,TGTGCCAGCAGTGTGGGGGTAAGCTCCTACGAGCAGTACTTC
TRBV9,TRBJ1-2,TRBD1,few,CASRLKQGAGGYTF,TGTGCCAGCAGACTAAAACAGGGGGCAGGGGGCTACACCTTC
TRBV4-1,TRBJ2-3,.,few,CASSQDITDTQYF,TGCGCCAGCAGCCAAGATATAACAGATACGCAGTATTTT
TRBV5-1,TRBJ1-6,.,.,CASSSKDRDNSPLHF,TGCGCCAGCAGCTCAAAAGACAGAGATAATTCACCCCTCCACTTT
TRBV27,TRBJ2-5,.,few,CASSNTPYQETQYF,TGTGCCAGCAGCAACACCCCGTACCAAGAGACCCAGTACTTC
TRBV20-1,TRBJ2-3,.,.,CSGGQDYTDTQYF,TGCAGTGGAGGCCAGGACTACACAGATACGCAGTATTTT
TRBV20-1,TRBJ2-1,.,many,CSASRDTTYNEQFF,TGCAGTGCTAGTAGGGACACGACCTACAATGAGCAGTTCTTC
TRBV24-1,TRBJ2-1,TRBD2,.,CATSDSLAGDFYNEQFF,TGTGCCACCAGTGATTCGTTAGCGGGAGATTTCTACAATGAGCAGTTCTTC
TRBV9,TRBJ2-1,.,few,CASSVAKGEQFF,TGTGCCAGCAGCGTAGCTAAGGGTGAGCAGTTCTTC